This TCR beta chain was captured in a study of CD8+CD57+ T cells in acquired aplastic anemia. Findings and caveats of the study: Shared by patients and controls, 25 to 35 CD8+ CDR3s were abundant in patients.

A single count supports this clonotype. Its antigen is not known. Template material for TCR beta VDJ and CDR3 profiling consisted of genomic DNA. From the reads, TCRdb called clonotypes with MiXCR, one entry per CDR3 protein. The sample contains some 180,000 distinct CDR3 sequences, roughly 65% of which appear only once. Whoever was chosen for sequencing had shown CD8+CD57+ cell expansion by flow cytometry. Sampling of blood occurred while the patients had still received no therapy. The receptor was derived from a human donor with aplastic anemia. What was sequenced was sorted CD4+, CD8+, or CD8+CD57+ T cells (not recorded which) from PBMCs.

The CDR3 region is CASSQRPGLKDTQYF. CDR3 coding DNA: TGTGCCAGCAGCCAGAGACCGGGACTAAAAGATACGCAGTATTTT. J is TRBJ2-3 and V is TRBV7-4, with 7 bases lining up with TRBD2. There are 15 residues in the CDR3. Germline assignment: CDR1 SGHVT and CDR2 SQSDAQ. Trimming removed 5 bases from V and 5 bases from J; junction bases left unmatched: 10.